The TCR beta chain under discussion was sequenced for a study of shared clonotypes between healthy human individuals. The CDR3 spans 13 residues. Germline V gene data show CDR1 as SQVTM and CDR2 as ANQGSEA. V was shortened by 5 bases and J by 0 bases, with 8 bases between the two germline ends. Study-wide results and limits: Generation of non-shared clonotypes was less probable than generation of clonotypes shared by all four donors. Approximately 5% was the fraction of naive CD4 clonotypes found shared across four donors. As a rule, naive subsets had a larger estimated richness than memory subsets.

Generated by immunoSEQ multiplex PCR, the TCRdb table keeps only in-frame clones and is missing some. This table holds 550,000 to 850,000 clones, approximately 72% found once. Healthy and HIV-negative, the adult donors had no recent acute infections or vaccinations. Comments on this clone: Its antigen is not identified.

The origin of this receptor is a woman aged 25 to 45 in good health. The sample was memory CD4+ T cells sorted from blood. Described subset: CD45RA-negative fraction. The chain has TRBV29-1 and TRBJ1-3; D not certain. The CDR3 coding sequence is TGCAGCGTTCCCGGGAACTCTGGAAACACCATATATTTT. It codes for CSVPGNSGNTIYF.